The rows below give T cell receptor beta chains drawn from one sample of a study of blood T cell repertoires in COVID-19. Method: immunoSEQ multiplex PCR; TCRdb's copy keeps in-frame clones and lacks some. This table holds roughly 200,000 clones, 85% to 90% found once. The sample consisted of peripheral blood. These receptors all stem from a man aged 40-50 years with active or convalescent COVID-19. Both conserved end residues are part of each CDR3. D genes are given only for firm matches. Part of the rows lack a size; the others show once, few, many or a class for expanded clones.

j_call v_call d_call cdr3_length clone_size cdr3_aa cdr3_nt
TRBJ2-3 TRBV27 TRBD1 16 - CASRAGTGRSTDTQYF TGTGCCAGCAGAGCCGGGACAGGGAGGAGCACAGATACGCAGTATTTT
TRBJ2-7 TRBV11-3 - 14 - CASSLSPGGDEQYF TGTGCCAGCAGCTTAAGTCCGGGGGGCGACGAGCAGTACTTC
TRBJ2-1 TRBV7-2 - 12 - CASSLVGSGQFF TGTGCCAGCAGCTTAGTGGGCAGCGGGCAGTTCTTC
TRBJ2-1 TRBV19 TRBD2 18 - CASSIDLLAGGAVDEQFF TGTGCCAGTAGTATAGATCTCCTAGCGGGGGGGGCGGTCGATGAGCAGTTCTTC
TRBJ1-6 TRBV6-2/TRBV6-3 - 13 - CASSYRSNSPLHF TGTGCCAGCAGTTACCGGTCAAATTCACCCCTCCACTTT
TRBJ1-6 TRBV6-6 - 16 - CASSQGAVRNNSPLHF TGTGCCAGCAGCCAAGGGGCGGTCCGAAACAATTCACCCCTCCACTTT
TRBJ1-6 TRBV5-1 - 18 few CASSLVSGASSYNSPLHF TGCGCCAGCAGCTTGGTGTCAGGGGCGAGCTCCTATAATTCACCCCTCCACTTT
TRBJ2-7 TRBV2 - 16 - CASRPLWDTSSYEQYF TGTGCCAGCAGGCCTCTCTGGGACACAAGCTCCTACGAGCAGTACTTC
TRBJ1-6 TRBV6-5 TRBD1 14 - CASSSGTENSPLHF TGTGCCAGCAGTTCCGGGACAGAAAATTCACCCCTCCACTTT
TRBJ2-2 TRBV14 TRBD2 15 - CASSQTSGRTGELFF TGTGCCAGCAGCCAGACTAGCGGGCGAACCGGGGAGCTGTTTTTT
TRBJ2-3 TRBV18 TRBD2 15 - CASSPTSGVVDTQYF TGTGCCAGCTCACCAACTAGCGGGGTTGTAGATACGCAGTATTTT
TRBJ1-4 TRBV4-1 - 13 medium-sized CASSLPLSEKLFF TGCGCCAGCAGCCTCCCCCTAAGTGAAAAACTGTTTTTT
TRBJ2-1 TRBV7-6 - 13 - CASSLGGVNEQFF TGTGCCAGCAGCTTAGGGGGGGTAAATGAGCAGTTCTTC
TRBJ1-5 TRBV30 - 13 - CAWDRGGDQPQHF TGTGCCTGGGACCGGGGGGGGGATCAGCCCCAGCATTTT
TRBJ1-5 TRBV6-5 - 14 few CATLTVGINLPQHF TGTGCCACTTTGACAGTAGGCATCAATCTGCCCCAGCATTTT
TRBJ2-4 TRBV9 TRBD1 16 - CASSVEGTGGLDIQYF TGTGCCAGCAGCGTAGAAGGGACAGGGGGCTTGGACATTCAGTACTTC
TRBJ1-1 TRBV27 - 13 - CASSWGGNAEAFF TGTGCCAGCAGTTGGGGGGGAAACGCTGAAGCTTTCTTT
TRBJ1-2 TRBV2 TRBD1 13 - CASKLSGGYGYTF TGTGCCAGCAAATTGTCAGGGGGTTATGGCTACACCTTC
TRBJ1-2 TRBV7-2 - 12 - CASSLAREGYTF TGTGCCAGCAGCTTAGCGCGAGAAGGCTACACCTTC
TRBJ1-5 TRBV11-2 - 14 - CASSLEGGNQPQHF TGTGCCAGCAGCTTAGAGGGGGGGAATCAGCCCCAGCATTTT
TRBJ2-3 TRBV19 TRBD2 19 once CASSIRLAGDPKRTDTQYF TGTGCCAGTAGTATAAGGCTAGCGGGGGACCCAAAACGGACAGATACGCAGTATTTT
TRBJ2-7 TRBV6-2/TRBV6-3 - 14 few CASSPSDRAYEQYF TGTGCCAGCAGCCCCTCGGACAGAGCCTACGAGCAGTACTTC
TRBJ1-1 TRBV4-2 - 15 - CASSQAQRQNTEAFF TGTGCCAGCAGCCAAGCCCAACGACAGAACACTGAAGCTTTCTTT